The present TCR beta chain was sequenced within a study of regulatory T cells in long-lasting Graves disease. Whole-study findings and limits: There were preferences for TRBV28, TRBJ1-2 and TRBJ2-5 in persistent disease.

This clonotype was observed many times. Its target is unknown. This CDR3 region has 16 residues. V lost 7 bases, J lost 1 base, and 12 bases stayed unmatched. Time point described: newly diagnosed GD, antithyroid drugs for less than 3 months. Scientists built the TCR library using RNA that was extracted from PBMCs. Sequencing libraries for TCR beta were prepared with iRepertoire HTBI primers and Arm-PCR of CDR3 regions. Each CDR3 protein is one row after TCRdb ran MiXCR on the multiplex PCR reads. The table has approximately 390,000 distinct CDR3 sequences, roughly 15% seen once. The sample was also reused in another study, on T cells in Graves' hyperthyroidism and ophthalmopathy. That report notes: In blood, most of the thyroid clonotypes expanded above 0.001 were also present.

The chain joins TRBV12-3 or TRBV12-4 to TRBJ2-7, with TRBD1 identical over 8 bases. The source is a woman between 18 and 29 years old with Graves disease. The sample was peripheral blood mononuclear cells (PBMCs), taken at new diagnosis, from a patient treated with antithyroid drugs. CDR3 sequence (DNA): TGTGCCAGCACTACCCACAGGGGGGAGAGATCCTACGAGCAGTACTTC. Its translation is CASTTHRGERSYEQYF.